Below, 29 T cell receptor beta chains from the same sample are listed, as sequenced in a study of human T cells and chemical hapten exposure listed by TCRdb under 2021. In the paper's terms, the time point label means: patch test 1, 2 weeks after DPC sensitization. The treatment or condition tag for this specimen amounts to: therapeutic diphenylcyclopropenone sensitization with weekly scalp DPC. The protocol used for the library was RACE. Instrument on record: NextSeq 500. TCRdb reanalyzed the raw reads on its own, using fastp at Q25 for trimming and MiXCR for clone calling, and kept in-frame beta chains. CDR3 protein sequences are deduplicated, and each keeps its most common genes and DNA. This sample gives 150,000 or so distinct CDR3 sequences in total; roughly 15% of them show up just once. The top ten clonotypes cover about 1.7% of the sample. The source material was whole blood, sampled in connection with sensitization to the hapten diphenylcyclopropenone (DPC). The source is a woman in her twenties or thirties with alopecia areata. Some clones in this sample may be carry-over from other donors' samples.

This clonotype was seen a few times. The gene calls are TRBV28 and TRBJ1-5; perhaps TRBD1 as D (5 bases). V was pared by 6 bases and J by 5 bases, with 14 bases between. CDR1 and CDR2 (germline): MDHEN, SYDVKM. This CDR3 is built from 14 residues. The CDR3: CASSSLRDDQPQHF. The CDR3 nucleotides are TGTGCCAGCAGCTCTTTAAGGGACGATCAGCCCCAGCATTTT.

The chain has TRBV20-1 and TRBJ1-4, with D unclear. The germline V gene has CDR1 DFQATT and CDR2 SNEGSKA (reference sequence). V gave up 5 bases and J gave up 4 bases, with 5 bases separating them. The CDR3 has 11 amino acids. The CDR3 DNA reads TGCAGTGCTGCCGATAATGAAAAACTGTTTTTT. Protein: CSAADNEKLFF.

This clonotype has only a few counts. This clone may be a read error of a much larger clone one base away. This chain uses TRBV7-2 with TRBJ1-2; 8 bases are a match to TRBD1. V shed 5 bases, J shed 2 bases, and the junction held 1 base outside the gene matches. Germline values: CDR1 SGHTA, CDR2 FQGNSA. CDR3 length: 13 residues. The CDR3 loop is CASSRTGNYGYTF. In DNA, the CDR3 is TGTGCCAGCAGCCGGACAGGGAACTATGGCTACACCTTC.

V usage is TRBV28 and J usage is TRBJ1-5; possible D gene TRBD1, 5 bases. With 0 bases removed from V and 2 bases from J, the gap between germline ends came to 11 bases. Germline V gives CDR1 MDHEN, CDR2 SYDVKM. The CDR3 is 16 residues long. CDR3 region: CASSLWQGSGNQPQHF. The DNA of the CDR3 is TGTGCCAGCAGTTTATGGCAGGGTTCGGGCAATCAGCCCCAGCATTTT.

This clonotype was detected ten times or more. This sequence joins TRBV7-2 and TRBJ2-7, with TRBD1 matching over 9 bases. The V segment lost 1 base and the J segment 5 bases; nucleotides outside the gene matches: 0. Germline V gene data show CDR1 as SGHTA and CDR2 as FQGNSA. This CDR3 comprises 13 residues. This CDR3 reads CASSLGTGDEQYF. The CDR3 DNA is TGTGCCAGCAGCTTAGGGACAGGGGACGAGCAGTACTTC. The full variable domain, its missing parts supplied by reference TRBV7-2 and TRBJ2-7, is GAGVSQSPSNKVTEKGKDVELRCDPISGHTALYWYRQSLGQGLEFLIYFQGNSAPDKSGLPSDRFSAERTGGSVSTLTIQRTQQEDSAVYLCASSLGTGDEQYFGPGTRLTVT.

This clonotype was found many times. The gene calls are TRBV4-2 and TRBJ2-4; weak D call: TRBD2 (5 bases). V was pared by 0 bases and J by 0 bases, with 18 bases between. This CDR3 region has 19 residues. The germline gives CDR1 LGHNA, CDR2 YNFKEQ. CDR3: CASSQDFPPGGRAKNIQYF. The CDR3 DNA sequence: TGTGCCAGCAGCCAAGATTTCCCCCCCGGAGGAAGAGCCAAAAACATTCAGTACTTC.

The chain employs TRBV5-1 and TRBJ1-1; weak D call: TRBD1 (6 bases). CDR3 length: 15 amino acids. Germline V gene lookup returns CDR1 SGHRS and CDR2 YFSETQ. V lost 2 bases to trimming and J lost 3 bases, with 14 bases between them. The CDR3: CASSFLTGWDTEAFF. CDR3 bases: TGCGCCAGCAGCTTCCTAACAGGGTGGGACACTGAAGCTTTCTTT.

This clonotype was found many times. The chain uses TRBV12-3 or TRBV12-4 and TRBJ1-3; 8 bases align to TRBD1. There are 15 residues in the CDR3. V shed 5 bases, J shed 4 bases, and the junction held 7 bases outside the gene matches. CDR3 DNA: TGTGCCAGCAGTCCAACAGGGGGTGTGGGAAACACCATATATTTT. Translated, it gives CASSPTGGVGNTIYF.

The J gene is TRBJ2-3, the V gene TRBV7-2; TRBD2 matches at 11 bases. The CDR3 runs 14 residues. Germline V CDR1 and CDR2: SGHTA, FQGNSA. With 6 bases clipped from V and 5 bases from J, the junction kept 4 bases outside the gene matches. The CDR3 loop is CASSRGLAGDTQYF. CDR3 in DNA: TGTGCCAGCAGTCGTGGACTAGCGGGAGATACGCAGTATTTT.

CDR3 protein: CASSYSRRASTDTQYF. The CDR3 DNA follows: TGTGCCAGCAGTTACTCGAGGCGGGCAAGCACAGATACGCAGTATTTT. This chain joins TRBV6-5 and TRBJ2-3; D is perhaps TRBD2 (5 bases). Deletions cut 0 bases from V and 0 bases from J, with 10 bases between. There are 16 residues in the CDR3. CDR1 is MNHEY and CDR2 is SVGAGI in the germline V gene.

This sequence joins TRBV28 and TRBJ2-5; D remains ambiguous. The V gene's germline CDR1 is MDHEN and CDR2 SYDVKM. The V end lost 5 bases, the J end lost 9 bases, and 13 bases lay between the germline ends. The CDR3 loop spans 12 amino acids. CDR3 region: CASSRSSVAQYF. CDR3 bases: TGTGCCAGCAGTCGATCATCTGTGGCCCAGTACTTC.

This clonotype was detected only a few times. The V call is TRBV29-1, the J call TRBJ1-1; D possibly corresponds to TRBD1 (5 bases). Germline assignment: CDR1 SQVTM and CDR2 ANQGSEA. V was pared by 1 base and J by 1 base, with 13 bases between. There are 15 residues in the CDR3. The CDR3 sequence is CSVEGYIRGNTEAFF. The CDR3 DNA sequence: TGCAGCGTTGAAGGATATATTAGGGGGAACACTGAAGCTTTCTTT.

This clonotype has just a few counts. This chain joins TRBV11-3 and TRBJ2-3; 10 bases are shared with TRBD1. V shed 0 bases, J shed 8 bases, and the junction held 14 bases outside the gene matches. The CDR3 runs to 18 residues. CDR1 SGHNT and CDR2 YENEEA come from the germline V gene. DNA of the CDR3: TGTGCCAGCAGCTTAGATATTACCGGGACAGGGGTGGACGGTACGCAGTATTTT. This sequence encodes CASSLDITGTGVDGTQYF.

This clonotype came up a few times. The CDR3 here is CASSPVPAPLGQPQHF. DNA of the CDR3: TGTGCCAGCTCGCCGGTCCCGGCCCCGCTCGGTCAGCCCCAGCATTTT. The chain uses TRBV6-2 or TRBV6-3 and TRBJ1-5, with unresolved D. Germline V gives CDR1 MNHEY, CDR2 SVGEGT. The CDR3 contains 16 residues. V was pared by 8 bases and J by 6 bases, with 23 bases between.

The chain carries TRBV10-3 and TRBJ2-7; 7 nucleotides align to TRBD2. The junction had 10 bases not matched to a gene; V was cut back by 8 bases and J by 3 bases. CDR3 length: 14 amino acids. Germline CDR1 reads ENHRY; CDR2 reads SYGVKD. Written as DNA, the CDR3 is TGTGCCATCGGCCGGTCTAGCGGCGTCTACGAGCAGTACTTC. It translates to CAIGRSSGVYEQYF.

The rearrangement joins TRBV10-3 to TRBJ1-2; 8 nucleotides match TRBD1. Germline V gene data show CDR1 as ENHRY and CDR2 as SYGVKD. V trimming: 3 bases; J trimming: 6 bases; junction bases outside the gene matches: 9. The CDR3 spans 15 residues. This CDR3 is CAISENQGAHNGYTF. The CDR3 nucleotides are TGTGCCATCAGTGAAAACCAGGGGGCGCATAATGGCTACACCTTC.

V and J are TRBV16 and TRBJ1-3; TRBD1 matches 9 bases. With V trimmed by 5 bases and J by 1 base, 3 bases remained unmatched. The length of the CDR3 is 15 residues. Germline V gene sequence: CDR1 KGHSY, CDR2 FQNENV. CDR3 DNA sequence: TGTGCCAGCAGCACCGGGACAGGGTCTGGAAACACCATATATTTT. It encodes CASSTGTGSGNTIYF.

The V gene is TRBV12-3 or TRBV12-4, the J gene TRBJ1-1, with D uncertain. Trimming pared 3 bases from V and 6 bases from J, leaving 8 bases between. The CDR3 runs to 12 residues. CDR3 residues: CASSFSSSEAFF. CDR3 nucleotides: TGTGCCAGCAGTTTTAGCTCATCTGAAGCTTTCTTT.

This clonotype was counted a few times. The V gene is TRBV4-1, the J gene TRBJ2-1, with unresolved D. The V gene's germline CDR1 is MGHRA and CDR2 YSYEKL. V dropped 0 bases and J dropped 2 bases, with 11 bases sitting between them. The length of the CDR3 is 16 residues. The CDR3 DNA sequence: TGCGCCAGCAGCCAAGATCGTTCAGGCCCCTACAATGAGCAGTTCTTC. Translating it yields CASSQDRSGPYNEQFF.

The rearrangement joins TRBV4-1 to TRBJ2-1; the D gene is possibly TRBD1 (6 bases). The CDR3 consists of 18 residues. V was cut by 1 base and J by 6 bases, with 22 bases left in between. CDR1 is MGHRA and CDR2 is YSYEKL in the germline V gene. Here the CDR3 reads CASSQVYQTGALFNEQFF. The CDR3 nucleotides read TGCGCCAGCAGCCAAGTTTATCAGACAGGAGCTTTGTTCAATGAGCAGTTCTTC.

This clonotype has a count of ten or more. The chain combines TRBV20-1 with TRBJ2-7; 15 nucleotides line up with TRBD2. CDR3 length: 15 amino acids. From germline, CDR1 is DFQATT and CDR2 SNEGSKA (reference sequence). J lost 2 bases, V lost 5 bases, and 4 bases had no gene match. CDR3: CSAGLAGGGTYEQYF. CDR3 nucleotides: TGCAGTGCTGGACTAGCGGGAGGGGGGACCTACGAGCAGTACTTC.

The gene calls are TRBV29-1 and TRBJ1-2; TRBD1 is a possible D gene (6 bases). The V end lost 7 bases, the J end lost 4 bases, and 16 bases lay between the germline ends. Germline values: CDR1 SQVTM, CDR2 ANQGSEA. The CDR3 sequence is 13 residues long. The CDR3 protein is CSAGDKNVYGYTF. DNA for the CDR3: TGCAGCGCCGGGGACAAGAACGTCTATGGCTACACCTTC.

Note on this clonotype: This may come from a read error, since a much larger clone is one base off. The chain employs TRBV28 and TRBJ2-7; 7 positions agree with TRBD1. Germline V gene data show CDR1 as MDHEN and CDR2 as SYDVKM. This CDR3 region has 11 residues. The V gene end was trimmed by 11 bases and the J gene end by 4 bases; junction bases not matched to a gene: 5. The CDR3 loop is CAAGQVYEQYF. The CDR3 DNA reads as TGTGCCGCTGGACAGGTGTACGAGCAGTACTTC.

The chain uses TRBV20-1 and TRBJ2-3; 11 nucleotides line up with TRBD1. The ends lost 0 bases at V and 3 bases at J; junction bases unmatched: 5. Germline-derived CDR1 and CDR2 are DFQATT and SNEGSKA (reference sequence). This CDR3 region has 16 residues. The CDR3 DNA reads TGCAGTGCTAGAGATAGGGGGACAGGGGGAACAGATACGCAGTATTTT. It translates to CSARDRGTGGTDTQYF.

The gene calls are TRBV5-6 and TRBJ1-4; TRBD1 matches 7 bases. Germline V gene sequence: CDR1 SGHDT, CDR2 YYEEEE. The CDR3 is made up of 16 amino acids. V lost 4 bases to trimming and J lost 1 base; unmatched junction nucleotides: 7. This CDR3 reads CASSVRRTGTNEKLFF. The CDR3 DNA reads TGTGCCAGCAGCGTACGCCGGACAGGAACTAATGAAAAACTGTTTTTT.

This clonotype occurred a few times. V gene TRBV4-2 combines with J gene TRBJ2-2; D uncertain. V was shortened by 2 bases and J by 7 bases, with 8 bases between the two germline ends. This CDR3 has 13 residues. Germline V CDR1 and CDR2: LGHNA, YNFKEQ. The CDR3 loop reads CASSQLESGELFF. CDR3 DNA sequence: TGTGCCAGCAGCCAACTAGAGAGCGGGGAGCTGTTTTTT.

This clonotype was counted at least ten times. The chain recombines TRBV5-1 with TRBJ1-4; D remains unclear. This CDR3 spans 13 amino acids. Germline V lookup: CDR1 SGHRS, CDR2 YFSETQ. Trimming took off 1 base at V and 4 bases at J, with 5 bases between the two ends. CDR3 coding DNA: TGCGCCAGCAGCTTGCAGAATAATGAAAAACTGTTTTTT. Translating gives CASSLQNNEKLFF.

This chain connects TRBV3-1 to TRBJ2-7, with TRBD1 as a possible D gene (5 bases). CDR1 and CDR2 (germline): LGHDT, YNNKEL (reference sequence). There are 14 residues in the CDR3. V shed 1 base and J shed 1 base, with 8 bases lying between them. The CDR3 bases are TGTGCCAGCAGCCAAGCAGGACAATCCTACGAGCAGTACTTC. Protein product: CASSQAGQSYEQYF.

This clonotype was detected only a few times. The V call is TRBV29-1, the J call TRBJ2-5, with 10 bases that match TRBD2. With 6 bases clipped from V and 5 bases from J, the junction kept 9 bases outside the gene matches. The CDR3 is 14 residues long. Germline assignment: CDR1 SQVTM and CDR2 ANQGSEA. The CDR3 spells CSVNGAGGPETQYF. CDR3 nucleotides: TGCAGCGTCAACGGAGCGGGAGGGCCGGAGACCCAGTACTTC.